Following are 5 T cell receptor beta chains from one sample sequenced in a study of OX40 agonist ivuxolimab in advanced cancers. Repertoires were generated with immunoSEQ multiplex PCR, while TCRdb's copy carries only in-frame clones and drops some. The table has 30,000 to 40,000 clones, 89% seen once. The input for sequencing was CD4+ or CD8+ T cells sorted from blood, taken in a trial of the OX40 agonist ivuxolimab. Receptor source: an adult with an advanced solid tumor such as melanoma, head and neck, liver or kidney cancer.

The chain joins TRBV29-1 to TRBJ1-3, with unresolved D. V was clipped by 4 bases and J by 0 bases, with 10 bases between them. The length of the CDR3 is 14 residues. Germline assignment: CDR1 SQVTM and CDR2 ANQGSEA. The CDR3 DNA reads TGCAGCGTTGTAGCGTCGAGCTCTGGAAACACCATATATTTT. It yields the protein CSVVASSSGNTIYF.

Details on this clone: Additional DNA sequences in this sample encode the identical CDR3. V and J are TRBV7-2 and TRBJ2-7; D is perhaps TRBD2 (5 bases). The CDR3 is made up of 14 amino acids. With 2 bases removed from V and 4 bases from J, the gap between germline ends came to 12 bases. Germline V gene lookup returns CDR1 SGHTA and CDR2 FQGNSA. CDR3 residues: CASSLSGSGYEQYF. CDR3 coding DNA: TGTGCCAGCAGCTTAAGTGGGAGTGGTTACGAGCAGTACTTC.

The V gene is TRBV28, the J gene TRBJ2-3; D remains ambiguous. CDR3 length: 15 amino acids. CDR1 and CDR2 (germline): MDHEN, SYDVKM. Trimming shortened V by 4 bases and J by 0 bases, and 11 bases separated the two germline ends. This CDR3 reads CASSSTDPSTDTQYF. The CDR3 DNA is TGTGCCAGCAGTTCCACTGACCCTAGCACAGATACGCAGTATTTT.

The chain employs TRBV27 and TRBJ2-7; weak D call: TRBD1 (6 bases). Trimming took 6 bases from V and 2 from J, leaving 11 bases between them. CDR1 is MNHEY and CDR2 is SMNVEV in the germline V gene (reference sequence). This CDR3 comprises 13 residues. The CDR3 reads CASSDGQTYEQYF. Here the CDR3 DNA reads TGTGCCAGCAGCGATGGACAGACCTACGAGCAGTACTTC.

DNA for the CDR3: TGTGCCAGTAGTATAATGGAGGGGGCCGATTGCACTGAAGCTTTCTTT. This sequence encodes CASSIMEGADCTEAFF. This chain joins TRBV19 and TRBJ1-1, with 7 bases fitting TRBD1. The CDR3 runs to 16 residues. The germline gives CDR1 LNHDA, CDR2 SQIVND (reference sequence). The J segment lost 4 bases and the V segment lost 2 bases, leaving 10 bases of the junction unmatched.